What follows describes a single T cell receptor beta chain. Its target is unknown. This sample also contains other DNA sequences that code for the same CDR3. The sample comes from a study of cytomegalovirus exposure and HLA in healthy donors. From germline, CDR1 is SGHRS and CDR2 YFSETQ. The CDR3 runs to 14 residues. V shed 2 bases and J shed 2 bases, with 9 bases lying between them. With 60 Vbeta and 13 Jbeta primers, the PCR was carried out. The table came from immunoSEQ multiplex PCR; TCRdb's copy has only in-frame clones and leaves some out. Altogether some 250,000 clones are present, 82% being singletons, with the ten largest covering around 5.7%. Overall study results and limits: Analyzed later, most CMV-associated TCR beta chains appeared HLA-restricted.

The specimen sequenced was PBMCs. The J gene is TRBJ2-3, the V gene TRBV5-1; tentative D call: TRBD1 (6 bases). The clonotype originates from a woman aged 35 to 49 in good health and CMV-seropositive. CDR3 sequence reads: CASSLGQSTDTQYF. The CDR3 nucleotides are TGCGCCAGCAGCTTAGGACAGTCCACAGATACGCAGTATTTT.